The clone carrying this T cell receptor (beta chain) ranks as medium-sized (0.01 to 0.1%). Its antigen is unknown. This specimen belongs to a study of neurological immune-mediated disorders. The cDNA was synthesized by means of template-switch 5'RACE, which was carried out with 10-nucleotide random UMIs. TCRdb called the 5' RACE reads again in MiXCR, with one record for every CDR3 protein. The sample holds 50,000 or so distinct CDR3 sequences; 15% to 20% are singletons and the top ten take 3.5% to 4.5%. The ends lost 4 bases at V and 6 bases at J; junction bases unmatched: 9. Germline loops: CDR1 SGHAT, CDR2 FQNNGV. The CDR3 is 15 residues long. Unsorted libraries came from 2 million PBMCs stored at -80 °C. Study results and limitations: CDR3 amino acid sequences of expanded clones were not shared across subjects, a result suggesting private repertoires in all groups.

The sample taken for sequencing was PBMCs. This clonotype originated in a man aged 55 to 70 in good health. V usage is TRBV11-2 and J usage is TRBJ2-1; 7 nucleotides agree with TRBD1. Here the CDR3 DNA reads TGTGCCAGCAGCTCTACAGGGGCAGGAGGCAATGAGCAGTTCTTC. Residues: CASSSTGAGGNEQFF.